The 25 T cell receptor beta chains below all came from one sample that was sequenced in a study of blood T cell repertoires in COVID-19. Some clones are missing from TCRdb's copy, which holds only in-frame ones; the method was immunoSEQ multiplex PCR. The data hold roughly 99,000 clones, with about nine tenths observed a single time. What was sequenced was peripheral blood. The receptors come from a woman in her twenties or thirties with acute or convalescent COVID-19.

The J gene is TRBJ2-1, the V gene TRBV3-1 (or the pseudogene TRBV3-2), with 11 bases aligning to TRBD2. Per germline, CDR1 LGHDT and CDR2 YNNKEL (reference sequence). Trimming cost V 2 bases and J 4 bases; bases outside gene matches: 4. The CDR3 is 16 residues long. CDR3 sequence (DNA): TGTGCCAGCAGCCAACCGGGACTAGCGGAATACAATGAGCAGTTCTTC. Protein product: CASSQPGLAEYNEQFF.

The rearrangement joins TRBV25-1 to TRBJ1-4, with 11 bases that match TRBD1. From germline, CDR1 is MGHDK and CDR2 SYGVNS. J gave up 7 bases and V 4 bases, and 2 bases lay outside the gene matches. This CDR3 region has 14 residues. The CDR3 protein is CASSGTGGFEKLFF. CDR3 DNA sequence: TGTGCCAGCAGTGGGACAGGGGGCTTTGAAAAACTGTTTTTT.

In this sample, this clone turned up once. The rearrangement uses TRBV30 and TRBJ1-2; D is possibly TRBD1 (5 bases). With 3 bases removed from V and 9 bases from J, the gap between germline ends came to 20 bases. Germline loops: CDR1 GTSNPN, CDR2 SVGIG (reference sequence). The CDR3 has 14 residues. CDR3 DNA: TGTGCCTGGAGCCCCGGGGGGGGGACGGGTCGCTACACCTTC. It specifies CAWSPGGGTGRYTF.

CDR3 in amino acids: CASSWGSNYGYTF. CDR3 sequence (DNA): TGTGCCAGCAGTTGGGGCAGCAACTATGGCTACACCTTC. The chain recombines TRBV6-6 with TRBJ1-2; maybe TRBD1 (5 bases). With 4 bases removed from V and 2 bases from J, the gap between germline ends came to 8 bases. In germline, CDR1 is MNHNY, CDR2 SVGAGI (reference sequence). CDR3 length: 13 amino acids.

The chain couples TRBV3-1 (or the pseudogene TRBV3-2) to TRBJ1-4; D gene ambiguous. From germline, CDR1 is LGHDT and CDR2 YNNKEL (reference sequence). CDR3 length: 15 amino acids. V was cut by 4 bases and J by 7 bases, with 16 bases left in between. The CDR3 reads CASSPYSRRGEKLFF. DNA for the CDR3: TGTGCCAGCAGCCCTTACTCTCGACGGGGTGAAAAACTGTTTTTT.

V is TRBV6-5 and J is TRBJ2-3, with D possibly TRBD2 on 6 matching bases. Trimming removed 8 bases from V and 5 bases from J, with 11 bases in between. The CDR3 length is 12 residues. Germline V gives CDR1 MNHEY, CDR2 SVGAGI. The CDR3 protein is CASEEGKDTQYF. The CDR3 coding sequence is TGTGCCAGCGAGGAGGGCAAAGATACGCAGTATTTT.

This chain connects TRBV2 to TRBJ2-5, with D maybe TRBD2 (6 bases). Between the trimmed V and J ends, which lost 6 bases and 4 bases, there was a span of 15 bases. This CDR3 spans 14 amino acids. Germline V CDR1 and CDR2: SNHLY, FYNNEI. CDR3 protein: CASSRGMATETQYF. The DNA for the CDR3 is TGTGCCAGCAGCCGCGGGATGGCGACAGAGACCCAGTACTTC.

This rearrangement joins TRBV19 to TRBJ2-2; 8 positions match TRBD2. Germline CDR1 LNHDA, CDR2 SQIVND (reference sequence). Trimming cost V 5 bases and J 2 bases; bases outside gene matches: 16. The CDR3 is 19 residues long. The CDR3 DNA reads TGTGCCAGTAGTTTCTACCTTCGGGGGGGCCCACGAAACACCGGGGAGCTGTTTTTT. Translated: CASSFYLRGGPRNTGELFF.

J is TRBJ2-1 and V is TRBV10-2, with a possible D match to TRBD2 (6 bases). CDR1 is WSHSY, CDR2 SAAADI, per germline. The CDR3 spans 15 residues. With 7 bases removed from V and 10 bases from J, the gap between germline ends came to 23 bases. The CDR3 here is CASKEEGLTRREQFF. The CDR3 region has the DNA TGCGCCAGCAAGGAGGAGGGTCTAACCCGTCGGGAGCAGTTCTTC.

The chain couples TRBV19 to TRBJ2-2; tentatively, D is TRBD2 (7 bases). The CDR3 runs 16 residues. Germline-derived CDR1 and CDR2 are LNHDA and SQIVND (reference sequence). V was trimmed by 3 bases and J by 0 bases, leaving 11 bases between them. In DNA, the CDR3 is TGTGCCAGTAGTATGGGCGGGGGCGCGAACACCGGGGAGCTGTTTTTT. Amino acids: CASSMGGGANTGELFF. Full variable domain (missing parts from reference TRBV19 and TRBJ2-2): DGGITQSPKYLFRKEGQNVTLSCEQNLNHDAMYWYRQDPGQGLRLIYYSQIVNDFQKGDIAEGYSVSREKKESFPLTVTSAQKNPTAFYLCASSMGGGANTGELFFGEGSRLTVL.

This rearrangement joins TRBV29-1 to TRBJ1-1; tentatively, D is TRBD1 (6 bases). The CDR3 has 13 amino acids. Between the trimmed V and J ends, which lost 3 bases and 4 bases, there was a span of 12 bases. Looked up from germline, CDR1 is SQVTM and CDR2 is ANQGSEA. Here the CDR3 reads CSVDHRDLTEAFF. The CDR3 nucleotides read TGCAGCGTTGACCACAGGGACCTCACTGAAGCTTTCTTT.

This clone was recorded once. The CDR3 bases are TGTGCCAGCAGCGCAGGGGCATTTGGAAACACCATATATTTT. Its translation: CASSAGAFGNTIYF. This chain connects TRBV9 to TRBJ1-3; D is possibly TRBD1 (6 bases). The CDR3 consists of 14 residues. The germline V and J ends were trimmed by 3 bases and 3 bases, with 10 bases remaining between them. Germline V CDR1 and CDR2: SGDLS, YYNGEE.

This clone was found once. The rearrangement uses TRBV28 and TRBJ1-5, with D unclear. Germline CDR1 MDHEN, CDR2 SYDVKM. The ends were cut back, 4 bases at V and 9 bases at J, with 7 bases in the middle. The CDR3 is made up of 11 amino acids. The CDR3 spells CASSSGWPQHF. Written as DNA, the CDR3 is TGTGCCAGCAGTTCGGGATGGCCCCAGCATTTT.

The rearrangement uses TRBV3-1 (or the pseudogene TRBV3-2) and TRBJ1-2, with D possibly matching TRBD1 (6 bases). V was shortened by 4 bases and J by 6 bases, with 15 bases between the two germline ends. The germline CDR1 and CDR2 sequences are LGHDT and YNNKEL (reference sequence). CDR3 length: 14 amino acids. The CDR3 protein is CASSRGTPPHGYTF. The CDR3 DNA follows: TGTGCCAGCAGCCGAGGGACACCACCTCATGGCTACACCTTC.

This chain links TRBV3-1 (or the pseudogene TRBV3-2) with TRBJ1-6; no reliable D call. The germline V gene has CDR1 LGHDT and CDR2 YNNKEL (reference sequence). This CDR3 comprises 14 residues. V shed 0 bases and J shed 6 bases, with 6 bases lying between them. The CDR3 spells CASSQDQVNSPLHF. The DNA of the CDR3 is TGTGCCAGCAGCCAAGACCAGGTTAATTCACCCCTCCACTTT.

The CDR3 spells CASSLGLAAYNEQFF. The CDR3 coding sequence is TGTGCCAGCAGCCTGGGACTAGCGGCTTACAATGAGCAGTTCTTC. The chain carries TRBV6-6 and TRBJ2-1; 11 bases are shared with TRBD2. The trim removed 6 bases at V and 4 bases at J, leaving 5 bases unmatched. The germline gives CDR1 MNHNY, CDR2 SVGAGI (reference sequence). CDR3 length equals 15 residues.

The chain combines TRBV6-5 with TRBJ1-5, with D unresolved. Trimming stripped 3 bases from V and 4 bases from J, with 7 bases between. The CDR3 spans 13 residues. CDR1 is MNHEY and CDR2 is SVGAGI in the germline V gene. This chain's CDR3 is CASSYRENQPQHF. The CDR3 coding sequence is TGTGCCAGCAGTTATAGGGAGAATCAGCCCCAGCATTTT.

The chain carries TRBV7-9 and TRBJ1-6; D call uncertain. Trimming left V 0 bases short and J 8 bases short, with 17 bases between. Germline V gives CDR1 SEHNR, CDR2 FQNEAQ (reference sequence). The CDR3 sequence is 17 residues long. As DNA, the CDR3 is TGTGCCAGCAGCTTAGCCCCAGGAACCGACGTTGATTCACCCCTCCACTTT. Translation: CASSLAPGTDVDSPLHF.

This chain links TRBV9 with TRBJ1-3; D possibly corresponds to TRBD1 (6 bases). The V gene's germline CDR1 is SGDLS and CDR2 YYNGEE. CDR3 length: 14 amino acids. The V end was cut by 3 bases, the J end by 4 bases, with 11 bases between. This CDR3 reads CASSAGAYGNTIYF. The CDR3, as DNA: TGTGCCAGCAGCGCAGGGGCCTACGGAAACACCATATATTTT.

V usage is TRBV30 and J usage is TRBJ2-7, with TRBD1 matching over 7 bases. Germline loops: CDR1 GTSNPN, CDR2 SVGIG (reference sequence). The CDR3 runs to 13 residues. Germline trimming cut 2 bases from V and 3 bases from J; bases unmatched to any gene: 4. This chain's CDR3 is CAWSPGQVYEQYF. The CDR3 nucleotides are TGTGCCTGGAGTCCTGGACAGGTCTACGAGCAGTACTTC. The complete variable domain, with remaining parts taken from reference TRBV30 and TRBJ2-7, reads SQTIHQWPATLVQPVGSPLSLECTVEGTSNPNLYWYRQAAGRGLQLLFYSVGIGQISSEVPQNLSASRPQDRQFILSSKKLLLSDSGFYLCAWSPGQVYEQYFGPGTRLTVT.

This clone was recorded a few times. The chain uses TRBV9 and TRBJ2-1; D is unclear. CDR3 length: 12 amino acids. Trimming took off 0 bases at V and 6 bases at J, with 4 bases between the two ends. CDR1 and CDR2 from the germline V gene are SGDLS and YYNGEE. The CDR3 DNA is TGTGCCAGCAGCGTAGGCAGCAATGAGCAGTTCTTC. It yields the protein CASSVGSNEQFF.

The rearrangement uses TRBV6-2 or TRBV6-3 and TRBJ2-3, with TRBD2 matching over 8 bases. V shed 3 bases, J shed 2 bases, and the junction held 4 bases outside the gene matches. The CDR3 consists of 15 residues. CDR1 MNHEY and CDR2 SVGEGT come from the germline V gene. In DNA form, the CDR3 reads TGTGCCAGCAGTTATACTAGCGGCTTCACAGATACGCAGTATTTT. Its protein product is CASSYTSGFTDTQYF.

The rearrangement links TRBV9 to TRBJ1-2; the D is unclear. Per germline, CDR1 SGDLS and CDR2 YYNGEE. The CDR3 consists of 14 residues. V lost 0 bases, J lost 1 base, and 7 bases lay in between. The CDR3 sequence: CASSVEESNYGYTF. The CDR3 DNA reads TGTGCCAGCAGCGTAGAAGAGAGTAACTATGGCTACACCTTC. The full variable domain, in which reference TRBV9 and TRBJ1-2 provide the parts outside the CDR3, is DSGVTQTPKHLITATGQRVTLRCSPRSGDLSVYWYQQSLDQGLQFLIQYYNGEERAKGNILERFSAQQFPDLHSELNLSSLELGDSALYFCASSVEESNYGYTFGSGTRLTVV.

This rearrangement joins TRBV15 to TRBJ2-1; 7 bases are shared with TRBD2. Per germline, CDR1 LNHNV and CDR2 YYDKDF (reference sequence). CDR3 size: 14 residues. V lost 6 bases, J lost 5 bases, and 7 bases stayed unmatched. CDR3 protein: CATSHLAVHNEQFF. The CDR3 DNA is TGTGCCACCAGTCACCTAGCGGTCCACAATGAGCAGTTCTTC.

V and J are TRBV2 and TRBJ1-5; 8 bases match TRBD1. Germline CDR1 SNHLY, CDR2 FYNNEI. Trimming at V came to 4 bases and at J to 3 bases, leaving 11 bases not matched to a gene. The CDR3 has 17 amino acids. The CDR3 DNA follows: TGTGCCAGCAGTGCCGGCAGGGGGCAAGGGATCAATCAGCCCCAGCATTTT. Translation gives CASSAGRGQGINQPQHF.